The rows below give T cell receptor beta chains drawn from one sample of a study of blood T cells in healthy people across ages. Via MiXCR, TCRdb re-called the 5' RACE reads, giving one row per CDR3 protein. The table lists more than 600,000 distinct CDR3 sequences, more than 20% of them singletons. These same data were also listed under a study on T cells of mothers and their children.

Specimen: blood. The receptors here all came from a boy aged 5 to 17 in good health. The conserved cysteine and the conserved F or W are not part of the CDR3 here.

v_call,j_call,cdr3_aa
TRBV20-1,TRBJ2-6,SAREGSSGANVLT
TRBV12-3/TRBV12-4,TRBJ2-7,ASRGGTDPHEQY
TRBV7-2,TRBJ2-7,ASSKWTGGAYEQY
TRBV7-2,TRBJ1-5,ASSLGLDSNQPQH
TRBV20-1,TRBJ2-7,SARGGPGLVYEQY
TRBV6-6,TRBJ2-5,ASSQTSWGTQY
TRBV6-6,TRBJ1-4,ASGLQGSNEKLF
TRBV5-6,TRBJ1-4,ASSGMRGEKLF
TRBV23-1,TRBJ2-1,ASSPAQGAYNEQF
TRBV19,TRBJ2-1,ASSMALALSYNEQF
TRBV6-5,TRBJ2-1,ASTKGLSSYNEQF
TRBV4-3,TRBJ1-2,ASSQYREDYGYT
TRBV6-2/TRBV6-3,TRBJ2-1,ASRVLAGGSYNEQF
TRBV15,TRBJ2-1,ATSRDISSSYNEQF
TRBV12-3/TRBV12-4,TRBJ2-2,ASSTSGEVSGELF
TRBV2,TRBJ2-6,ASSARLAGSRANVLT
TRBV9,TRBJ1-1,ASSVEGTEAF
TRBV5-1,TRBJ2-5,ASSLRVGQVDERF
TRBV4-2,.,ASSHVPLNHEQY
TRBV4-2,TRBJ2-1,ASSQPGVANEQF
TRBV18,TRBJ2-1,ASSPPGLAGANNEQF
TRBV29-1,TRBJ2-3,SGLTLATDTQY
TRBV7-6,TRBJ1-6,ASSWGQGDSPLH
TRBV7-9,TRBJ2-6,ASSLAGIGANVLT
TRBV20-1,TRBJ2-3,SALRGGSSTDTQY
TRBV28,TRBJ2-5,ASSVRAGWQETQY
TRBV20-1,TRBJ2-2,SAGGQGMNTGELF
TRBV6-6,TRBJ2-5,ASSPTGGPATQY
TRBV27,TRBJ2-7,ASSWGGSGNEQY
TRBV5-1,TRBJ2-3,ASSKARGTSETDTQY
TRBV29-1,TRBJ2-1,SAYSSYNEQF
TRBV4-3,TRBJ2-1,ASSQDGAGGRFNEQF
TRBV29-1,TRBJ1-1,SVEDSKNTEAF
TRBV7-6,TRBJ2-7,ASSSDRESNEQY
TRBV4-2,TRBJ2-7,ASSRPGLAAYEQY
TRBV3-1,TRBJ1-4,ASSQVQAIGEKLF
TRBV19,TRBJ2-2,ASSMDSWRTNTGELF
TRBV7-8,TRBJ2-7,ASSLEVTSSYEQY
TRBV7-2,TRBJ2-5,ASSGSQGGRKEKTQY
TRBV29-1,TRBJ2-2,SVFGLAGNTGELF
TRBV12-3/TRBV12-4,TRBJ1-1,ASSRAADTEAF
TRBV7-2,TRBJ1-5,ASSLKTGDQPQH
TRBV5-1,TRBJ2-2,ASSQGPGSGELF
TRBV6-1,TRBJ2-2,ASSGTSATPTGELF